This T cell receptor (beta chain) emerged from a study of cytomegalovirus exposure and HLA in healthy donors. Amplification used 60 Vbeta primers and 13 Jbeta primers. Here immunoSEQ multiplex PCR was the method, and the copy in TCRdb shows in-frame clones only, minus some. The data contain roughly 100,000 clones, about 9.5% of them singletons. Study results and caveats: An assumption of roughly uniform sequencing depth across donors underlay the presence/absence analyses. In a later analysis, most CMV-associated TCR beta chains appeared HLA-restricted. Later analysis placed DRB1 highest and HLA-C lowest in TCR association rates, which differed by HLA locus. Per a prior analysis, the majority of TCR beta V segments were productive roughly 90% or roughly 30% of the time.

The CDR3 contains 13 residues. V shed 4 bases and J 7 bases; nucleotides not matched to a gene: 3. In germline, CDR1 is LNHDA, CDR2 SQIVND (reference sequence). There are a few counts of this clone. Its antigen is not known. Sequences were obtained from PBMCs. The J gene is TRBJ1-4, the V gene TRBV19, with 7 bases lining up with TRBD1. The receptor comes from a man aged 40-55 years in good health and CMV-seropositive. CDR3: CASSTGTVEKLFF. CDR3 sequence (DNA): TGTGCCAGTAGTACCGGGACAGTTGAAAAACTGTTTTTT.